A single sample gave rise to the 18 T cell receptor beta chains below, sequenced in a study of response to subunit inactivated influenza vaccine. TCRdb fed the RT-PCR reads into MiXCR, producing one record per CDR3 protein. The data show roughly 520,000 distinct CDR3 sequences, around 25% seen once. This material consisted of CD4+ T cells sorted from PBMCs, taken around 5 days after vaccination. These receptors came from a man aged 45-65 years who received an inactivated influenza vaccine.

This chain uses TRBV20-1 with TRBJ2-1; 7 nucleotides line up with TRBD1. Germline lookup yields CDR1 DFQATT and CDR2 SNEGSKA (reference sequence). V shed 1 base and J 8 bases; nucleotides not matched to a gene: 5. This CDR3 has 13 residues. In nucleotides, the CDR3 is TGCAGTGCTAGAGGACAGGGTTTCGATGAGCAGTTCTTC. This translates into CSARGQGFDEQFF.

The V call is TRBV27, the J call TRBJ2-5; no firm D call. V was pared by 1 base and J by 4 bases, with 10 bases between. This CDR3 region has 14 residues. The germline gives CDR1 MNHEY, CDR2 SMNVEV (reference sequence). The CDR3 DNA reads TGTGCCAGCAGTTTATTAGTGGAGAGAGAGACCCAGTACTTC. Residues: CASSLLVERETQYF.

The chain couples TRBV5-1 to TRBJ2-1; 12 nucleotides match TRBD2. Germline V CDR1 and CDR2: SGHRS, YFSETQ. The CDR3 loop spans 16 amino acids. The ends lost 1 base at V and 8 bases at J; junction bases unmatched: 7. Here the CDR3 reads CASSLSTSGSIDEQFF. The CDR3, as DNA: TGCGCCAGCAGCTTGTCGACTAGCGGGAGTATCGATGAGCAGTTCTTC.

This clonotype was recorded a few times. The V call is TRBV5-1, the J call TRBJ2-7; no firm D call. With 4 bases removed from V and 3 bases from J, the gap between germline ends came to 14 bases. This CDR3 is 14 amino acids long. Germline V gene data show CDR1 as SGHRS and CDR2 as YFSETQ. Here the CDR3 DNA reads TGCGCCAGCAGCCCAACGAGCCGGAACTACGAGCAGTACTTC. Protein product: CASSPTSRNYEQYF.

This clonotype has more than one count but fewer than ten. This chain connects TRBV5-1 to TRBJ2-3; 8 bases are shared with TRBD2. Germline CDR1 and CDR2: SGHRS and YFSETQ. This CDR3 spans 16 amino acids. Trimming took 4 bases from V and 2 from J; bases not matched to a gene: 9. The CDR3 is CASSPPSGGYTDTQYF. In DNA, the CDR3 is TGCGCCAGCAGCCCGCCCAGCGGGGGCTACACAGATACGCAGTATTTT.

This clonotype has more than one count but fewer than ten. The chain couples TRBV29-1 to TRBJ2-1; TRBD2 is a possible D gene (6 bases). V shed 8 bases and J shed 6 bases, with 14 bases lying between them. The CDR3 contains 12 residues. Germline CDR1 SQVTM, CDR2 ANQGSEA. The CDR3 loop is CSSGLGGNEQFF. The CDR3 DNA is TGCAGCTCCGGACTGGGGGGCAATGAGCAGTTCTTC.

J is TRBJ2-1 and V is TRBV7-2, with D maybe TRBD1 (6 bases). From germline, CDR1 is SGHTA and CDR2 FQGNSA. Trimming removed 0 bases from V and 7 bases from J, with 13 bases in between. This CDR3 spans 15 amino acids. The CDR3 region has the DNA TGTGCCAGCAGCTTAGCCATACAGGGTTCGAATGAGCAGTTCTTC. It translates to CASSLAIQGSNEQFF.

The gene calls are TRBV29-1 and TRBJ1-2; D gene ambiguous. Germline values: CDR1 SQVTM, CDR2 ANQGSEA. The CDR3 has 11 residues. V was shortened by 5 bases and J by 8 bases, with 12 bases between the two germline ends. The CDR3 here is CSVNHSQGYTF. The CDR3 nucleotides are TGCAGCGTTAATCATTCCCAGGGCTACACCTTC. Combining the CDR3 with reference TRBV29-1 and TRBJ1-2 gives the whole variable domain SAVISQKPSRDICQRGTSLTIQCQVDSQVTMMFWYRQQPGQSLTLIATANQGSEATYESGFVIDKFPISRPNLTFSTLTVSNMSPEDSSIYLCSVNHSQGYTFGSGTRLTVV.

The V call is TRBV10-3, the J call TRBJ2-1, with 11 nucleotides matching TRBD2. This CDR3 has 16 amino acids. J gave up 3 bases and V 0 bases, and 1 base lay outside the gene matches. Germline-derived CDR1 and CDR2 are ENHRY and SYGVKD. CDR3 bases: TGTGCCATCAGTGAGTCGGGACTAGCGGACTACAATGAGCAGTTCTTC. Amino acid sequence: CAISESGLADYNEQFF.

CDR3 nucleotide sequence: TGTGCCAGCAGTGAAGGGGGTAGCACAGATACGCAGTATTTT. Encoded protein: CASSEGGSTDTQYF. The rearrangement links TRBV25-1 to TRBJ2-3, with D perhaps assigned TRBD1 or TRBD2 (5 bases each). The CDR3 extends over 14 amino acids. V shed 2 bases and J shed 0 bases, with 6 bases lying between them. Per germline, CDR1 MGHDK and CDR2 SYGVNS.

In nucleotides, the CDR3 is TGTGCCAGCAGCCGAATCTGGGGCAATCAGCCCCAGCATTTT. The encoded protein is CASSRIWGNQPQHF. V gene TRBV7-8 combines with J gene TRBJ1-5; no definite D call. This CDR3 has 14 amino acids. Trimming stripped 5 bases from V and 2 bases from J, with 10 bases between. CDR1 is SGHVS and CDR2 is FQNEAQ in the germline V gene. The complete variable domain, with remaining parts taken from reference TRBV7-8 and TRBJ1-5, reads GAGVSQSPRYKVAKRGQDVALRCDPISGHVSLFWYQQALGQGPEFLTYFQNEAQLDKSGLPSDRFFAERPEGSVSTLKIQRTQQEDSAVYLCASSRIWGNQPQHFGDGTRLSIL.

This clonotype was counted a few times. The V and J genes are TRBV6-5 and TRBJ1-1; the D is unclear. The CDR3 length is 16 residues. V was cut by 2 bases and J by 0 bases, with 13 bases left in between. Germline CDR1 reads MNHEY; CDR2 reads SVGAGI. In DNA, the CDR3 is TGTGCCAGCAGTTACGGGGTCGGACTCATGAACACTGAAGCTTTCTTT. It yields the protein CASSYGVGLMNTEAFF.

This clonotype was seen a handful of times. DNA for the CDR3: TGTGCCAGCAGCACAGCGGGGGGTACAGATACGCAGTATTTT. Its translation is CASSTAGGTDTQYF. The chain recombines TRBV5-6 with TRBJ2-3, with 9 bases matching TRBD2. CDR1 is SGHDT, CDR2 YYEEEE, per germline. The CDR3 covers 14 residues. V was pared by 4 bases and J by 3 bases, with 3 bases of the junction left unmatched.

This clonotype was observed a handful of times. A much larger clone differs from this one at a single base, so this may be a read error. The chain links TRBV7-2 to TRBJ2-7, with 10 bases matching TRBD1. The germline gives CDR1 SGHTA, CDR2 FQGNSA. V was clipped by 6 bases and J by 2 bases; unmatched bases: 4. The CDR3 loop spans 14 amino acids. CDR3 in DNA: TGTGCCAGCAGGTCCGGGACAGGGGCCTACGAGCAGTACTTC. Protein product: CASRSGTGAYEQYF.

The chain recombines TRBV12-3 or TRBV12-4 with TRBJ2-5; D remains unclear. Trimming took 4 bases from V and 2 from J, leaving 17 bases between them. This CDR3 has 16 amino acids. The CDR3 sequence is CASSSSTTGPQETQYF. DNA of the CDR3: TGTGCCAGCAGTTCCTCAACAACTGGGCCTCAAGAGACCCAGTACTTC.

The chain recombines TRBV7-6 with TRBJ1-5; D is unclear. Germline-derived CDR1 and CDR2 are SGHVS and FNYEAQ. Trimming took 1 base from V and 9 from J, leaving 7 bases between them. The CDR3 spans 12 residues. CDR3 sequence reads: CASSLELGPQHF. DNA for the CDR3: TGTGCCAGCAGCTTAGAGCTGGGGCCCCAGCATTTT.

The gene calls are TRBV29-1 and TRBJ1-1, with a possible D match to TRBD1 (6 bases). Germline V gives CDR1 SQVTM, CDR2 ANQGSEA. With 3 bases removed from V and 5 bases from J, the gap between germline ends came to 13 bases. This CDR3 has 13 amino acids. The CDR3 DNA reads TGCAGCGTTGACGGGGGGCCTGGGACTGAAGCTTTCTTT. Translated, it gives CSVDGGPGTEAFF.

This clonotype was seen a handful of times. V usage is TRBV4-2 and J usage is TRBJ2-3, with 8 bases fitting TRBD2. The CDR3 extends over 16 amino acids. J was trimmed by 2 bases and V by 1 base; bases with no gene match: 5. From germline, CDR1 is LGHNA and CDR2 YNFKEQ. The CDR3 DNA reads TGTGCCAGCAGCCAAGCGAGCGGGGGCAACACAGATACGCAGTATTTT. This translates into CASSQASGGNTDTQYF.